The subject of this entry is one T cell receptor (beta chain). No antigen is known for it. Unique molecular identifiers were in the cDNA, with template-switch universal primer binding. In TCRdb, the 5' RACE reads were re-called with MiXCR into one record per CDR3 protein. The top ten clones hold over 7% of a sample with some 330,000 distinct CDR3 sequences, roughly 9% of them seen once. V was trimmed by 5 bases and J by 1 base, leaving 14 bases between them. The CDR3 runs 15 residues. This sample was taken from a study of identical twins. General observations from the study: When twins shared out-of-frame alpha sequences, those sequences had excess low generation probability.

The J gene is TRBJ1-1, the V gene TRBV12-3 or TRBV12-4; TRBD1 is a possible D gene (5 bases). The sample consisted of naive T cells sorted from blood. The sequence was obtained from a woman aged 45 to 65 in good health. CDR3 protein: CASSPGEGRNTEAFF. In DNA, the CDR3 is TGTGCCAGCAGTCCCGGTGAGGGGAGGAACACTGAAGCTTTCTTT.